These 12 T cell receptor beta chains were sequenced from one sample in a study of blood T cell repertoires in COVID-19. The repertoire was sequenced with immunoSEQ multiplex PCR; TCRdb's copy has only in-frame clones and lacks some. There are tens of thousands of clones in the sample; about nine tenths occur only once, and 4% to 6% lies in the top ten. Sequencing used peripheral blood. The receptors originated from a human donor in a cohort sampled during active COVID-19.

This sequence joins TRBV5-1 and TRBJ1-4, with D tentatively TRBD1 (6 bases). Trimming cost V 4 bases and J 8 bases, with 15 bases left between them. There are 14 residues in the CDR3. Germline CDR1 is SGHRS and CDR2 is YFSETQ. CDR3 bases: TGCGCCAGCAGCGACACAGGGAGCTCGGAAAAACTGTTTTTT. It encodes CASSDTGSSEKLFF.

This clone turned up a few times. The chain uses TRBV19 and TRBJ1-5, with D perhaps matching TRBD1 (5 bases). V shed 7 bases and J shed 1 base, with 20 bases lying between them. The CDR3 loop spans 17 amino acids. Germline V gene data show CDR1 as LNHDA and CDR2 as SQIVND (reference sequence). CDR3 protein: CASKGRANLGSNQPQHF. The CDR3 region has the DNA TGTGCCAGTAAAGGCAGGGCCAACTTAGGGAGCAATCAGCCCCAGCATTTT.

The chain uses TRBV5-1 and TRBJ2-2; TRBD2 is a possible D gene (6 bases). Trimming removed 0 bases at V and 7 bases at J, with 10 bases between. This CDR3 contains 14 residues. From germline, CDR1 is SGHRS and CDR2 YFSETQ. The CDR3 bases are TGCGCCAGCAGCTTGGATGCGGGGATCGGGGAGCTGTTTTTT. Protein product: CASSLDAGIGELFF.

CDR3 loop: CASSLDLNTEAFF. For the CDR3, the DNA is TGCGCCAGCAGCTTGGACTTAAACACTGAAGCTTTCTTT. The V gene is TRBV5-1, the J gene TRBJ1-1; D gene ambiguous. Germline assignment: CDR1 SGHRS and CDR2 YFSETQ. CDR3 size: 13 residues. The V end lost 0 bases, the J end lost 2 bases, and 5 bases lay between the germline ends. Full variable domain (outside the CDR3, taken from reference TRBV5-1 and TRBJ1-1): KAGVTQTPRYLIKTRGQQVTLSCSPISGHRSVSWYQQTPGQGLQFLFEYFSETQRNKGNFPGRFSGRQFSNSRSEMNVSTLELGDSALYLCASSLDLNTEAFFGQGTRLTVV.

The chain is built from TRBV20-1 and TRBJ2-1; 7 bases match TRBD2. With 3 bases clipped from V and 4 bases from J, the junction kept 9 bases outside the gene matches. The CDR3 is 15 residues long. The germline V gene encodes CDR1 DFQATT and CDR2 SNEGSKA (reference sequence). The DNA for the CDR3 is TGCAGTGCTAGTGGGGAGACTAGCAGGTACAATGAGCAGTTCTTC. Translating gives CSASGETSRYNEQFF.

CDR3 DNA sequence: TGTGCCAGCTCACCACTCACGGGAGAAGAGACCCAGTACTTC. Protein: CASSPLTGEETQYF. The J gene is TRBJ2-5, the V gene TRBV18; perhaps TRBD2 as D (6 bases). This CDR3 comprises 14 residues. Trimming took off 1 base at V and 3 bases at J, with 9 bases between the two ends. The germline gives CDR1 KGHSH, CDR2 LQKENI.

The chain couples TRBV11-3 to TRBJ2-3; 8 bases fit TRBD2. The junction had 17 bases not matched to a gene; V was cut back by 3 bases and J by 6 bases. Germline CDR1 is SGHNT and CDR2 is YENEEA. The CDR3 has 18 residues. The CDR3 here is CASSLAGGKSGRSDTQYF. CDR3 DNA: TGTGCCAGCAGCTTGGCCGGGGGGAAGAGCGGGAGAAGCGATACGCAGTATTTT.

V gene TRBV2 combines with J gene TRBJ1-1, with 7 bases aligning to TRBD1. Germline lookup yields CDR1 SNHLY and CDR2 FYNNEI. CDR3 length: 13 amino acids. Trimming at V came to 6 bases and at J to 1 base, leaving 2 bases not matched to a gene. CDR3: CASSRTGNTEAFF. Here the CDR3 DNA reads TGTGCCAGCAGCCGGACAGGGAACACTGAAGCTTTCTTT.

The chain employs TRBV6-6 and TRBJ2-1; 8 bases are shared with TRBD2. Germline V gene data show CDR1 as MNHNY and CDR2 as SVGAGI (reference sequence). The junction had 6 bases not matched to a gene; V was cut back by 7 bases and J by 7 bases. The CDR3 runs to 13 residues. Here the CDR3 reads CASNPPSGNEQFF. CDR3 nucleotide sequence: TGTGCCAGCAACCCGCCTAGCGGGAATGAGCAGTTCTTC.

The chain employs TRBV4-3 and TRBJ2-2; D is possibly TRBD2 (5 bases). The CDR3 runs 16 residues. CDR1 LGHNA and CDR2 YSLEER come from the germline V gene. V was clipped by 1 base and J by 6 bases, with 15 bases between them. For the CDR3, the DNA is TGCGCCAGCAGCCAAGTGGGCGCGGGTACTGCCGGGGAGCTGTTTTTT. The encoded protein is CASSQVGAGTAGELFF.

The chain uses TRBV28 and TRBJ2-6; D is undetermined. The V gene's germline CDR1 is MDHEN and CDR2 SYDVKM. V dropped 2 bases and J dropped 0 bases, with 5 bases sitting between them. This CDR3 comprises 15 residues. The CDR3 here is CASSLPRSGANVLTF. CDR3 bases: TGTGCCAGCAGTTTACCCCGCTCTGGGGCCAACGTCCTGACTTTC.

The gene calls are TRBV30 and TRBJ1-2; D is unclear. The germline V gene has CDR1 GTSNPN and CDR2 SVGIG (reference sequence). The CDR3 runs 15 residues. V was clipped by 0 bases and J by 4 bases, with 15 bases between them. The CDR3 DNA reads as TGTGCCTGGAGTGTAGATCGGAGGGTTGGCTATGGCTACACCTTC. Amino acids: CAWSVDRRVGYGYTF.